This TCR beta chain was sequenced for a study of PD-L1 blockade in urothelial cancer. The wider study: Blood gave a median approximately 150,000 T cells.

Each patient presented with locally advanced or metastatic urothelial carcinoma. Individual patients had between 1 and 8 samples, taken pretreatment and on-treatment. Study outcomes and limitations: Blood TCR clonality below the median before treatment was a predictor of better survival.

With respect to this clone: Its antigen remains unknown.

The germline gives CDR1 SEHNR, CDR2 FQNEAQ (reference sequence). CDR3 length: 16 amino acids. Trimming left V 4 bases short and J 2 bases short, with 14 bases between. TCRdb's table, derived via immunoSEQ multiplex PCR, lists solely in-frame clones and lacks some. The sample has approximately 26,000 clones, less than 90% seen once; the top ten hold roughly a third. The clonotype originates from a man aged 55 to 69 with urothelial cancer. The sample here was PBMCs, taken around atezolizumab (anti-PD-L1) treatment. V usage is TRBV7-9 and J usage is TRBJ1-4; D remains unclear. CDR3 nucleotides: TGTGCCAGCAGCTCGTATGCCGGGGTCACTAATGAAAAACTGTTTTTT. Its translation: CASSSYAGVTNEKLFF.